The 28 T cell receptor beta chains in this list originate from one sample, sequenced in a study of T cell repertoires in cytomegalovirus infection. These TCRs are of unknown antigen specificity. One entry per CDR3 protein, called by TCRdb with MiXCR from the reads. Counted here are around 200,000 distinct CDR3 sequences, around two fifths occurring once; the ten biggest clones make up 55% to 60%. Sequenced material: CD8+ T cells from cultured PBMCs, taken from culture after CMV antigen stimulation. The origin of the receptors is a human donor in good health (CMV status not recorded). Some clones in this sample may be carry-over from other donors' samples.

V is TRBV7-9 and J is TRBJ1-2; D unclear. V was pared by 5 bases and J by 1 base, with 17 bases between. Germline V gives CDR1 SEHNR, CDR2 FQNEAQ (reference sequence). The CDR3 length is 16 residues. CDR3 nucleotides: TGTGCCAGCAGCCCAGTTGGAGTGGGCAGTAACTATGGCTACACCTTC. It translates to CASSPVGVGSNYGYTF.

This CDR3 reads CASNPFAGGQQDTQYF. DNA for the CDR3: TGCGCCAGCAACCCCTTTGCTGGGGGGCAACAAGATACGCAGTATTTT. The chain employs TRBV4-1 and TRBJ2-3; D tentatively fits TRBD1 or TRBD2 (6 bases each). Trimming took off 7 bases at V and 5 bases at J, with 22 bases between the two ends. CDR1 and CDR2 from the germline V gene are MGHRA and YSYEKL. There are 16 residues in the CDR3.

The rearrangement joins TRBV12-3 or TRBV12-4 to TRBJ1-1, with 8 bases matching TRBD1. This CDR3 region has 16 residues. J gave up 1 base and V 6 bases, and 10 bases lay outside the gene matches. The CDR3 region is CASSPPWTGQNTEAFF. The DNA for the CDR3 is TGTGCCAGCAGCCCCCCCTGGACAGGGCAGAACACTGAAGCTTTCTTT.

The sample holds one count of this clonotype. The rearrangement links TRBV6-5 to TRBJ1-1, with TRBD1 as a possible D gene (5 bases). The CDR3 runs 15 residues. Trimming stripped 0 bases from V and 2 bases from J, with 10 bases between. The V gene's germline CDR1 is MNHEY and CDR2 SVGAGI. CDR3 loop: CASSYSWGDNTEAFF. CDR3 sequence (DNA): TGTGCCAGCAGTTACTCCTGGGGGGACAACACTGAAGCTTTCTTT.

The genes are TRBV7-9 and TRBJ2-1; D is perhaps TRBD1 (6 bases). The CDR3 is 17 residues long. Germline V gene sequence: CDR1 SEHNR, CDR2 FQNEAQ (reference sequence). Trimming stripped 5 bases from V and 8 bases from J, with 25 bases between. DNA of the CDR3: TGTGCCAGCAGCCCAGGTTCGTTGGTTTGGGACAAGGATGAGCAGTTCTTC. Encoded protein: CASSPGSLVWDKDEQFF.

This clonotype came up a few times. This chain uses TRBV7-9 with TRBJ2-1; 9 bases are a match to TRBD2. The junction had 7 bases not matched to a gene; V was cut back by 0 bases and J by 10 bases. The CDR3 runs to 15 residues. Germline values: CDR1 SEHNR, CDR2 FQNEAQ (reference sequence). Here the CDR3 DNA reads TGTGCCAGCAGCTTAGCTAGCGGGGGTCTCCGGGAGCAGTTCTTC. This translates into CASSLASGGLREQFF.

This clonotype has more than one count but fewer than ten. The rearrangement links TRBV24-1 to TRBJ2-2; 7 bases map to TRBD1. CDR3 length equals 15 residues. The junction had 8 bases not matched to a gene; V was cut back by 5 bases and J by 6 bases. The germline CDR1 and CDR2 sequences are KGHDR and SFDVKD. The CDR3 DNA sequence: TGTGCCACCAGTGCCGCCGGGACAGCGGCCGGGGAGCTGTTTTTT. It specifies CATSAAGTAAGELFF.

The CDR3 loop reads CAVGVWDGNNSPLHF. The CDR3 DNA sequence: TGTGCAGTCGGGGTTTGGGACGGGAATAATTCACCCCTCCACTTT. This rearrangement joins TRBV27 to TRBJ1-6; tentatively, D is TRBD1 (5 bases). Germline V gives CDR1 MNHEY, CDR2 SMNVEV (reference sequence). This CDR3 region has 15 residues.

This clonotype was picked up a small number of times. V and J are TRBV27 and TRBJ2-1; 12 positions match TRBD2. Germline V gene data show CDR1 as MNHEY and CDR2 as SMNVEV (reference sequence). The CDR3 spans 19 residues. V gave up 3 bases and J gave up 0 bases; unmatched junction bases: 9. The DNA for the CDR3 is TGTGCCAGCAGTTTTTCCGGGACTAGCGGGTTGAGCTCCTACAATGAGCAGTTCTTC. Its translation: CASSFSGTSGLSSYNEQFF.

The CDR3 bases are TGTGCCAGCACCCTTGGACTAGCGGGATCTGGTGAGCAGTTCTTC. Amino acids: CASTLGLAGSGEQFF. This chain uses TRBV12-3 or TRBV12-4 with TRBJ2-1; 12 positions match TRBD2. The CDR3 contains 15 residues. The junction had 10 bases not matched to a gene; V was cut back by 7 bases and J by 9 bases.

This clonotype was found a few times. The chain employs TRBV11-2 and TRBJ2-5; D call uncertain. The CDR3 is 14 residues long. Between the trimmed V and J ends, which lost 4 bases and 2 bases, there was a span of 11 bases. From germline, CDR1 is SGHAT and CDR2 FQNNGV. CDR3 DNA: TGTGCCAGCAGCTCTAGTGGAACTCAAGAGACCCAGTACTTC. Encoded protein: CASSSSGTQETQYF.

With respect to this clonotype: Relative to the germline gene, one junction end is altered; a read error may explain this. J is TRBJ2-7 and V is TRBV11-2; 7 positions agree with TRBD2. CDR3 length: 18 amino acids. Germline loops: CDR1 SGHAT, CDR2 FQNNGV. The CDR3 here is CASSVDGKGAGPSYEQYF. For the CDR3, the DNA is TGTGCCAGCAGCGTAGATGGTAAAGGAGCGGGACCATCCTACGAGCAGTACTTC.

This clonotype was picked up many times. The V and J genes are TRBV4-1 and TRBJ2-7; D possibly corresponds to TRBD1 (6 bases). The CDR3 has 14 amino acids. Germline V gene sequence: CDR1 MGHRA, CDR2 YSYEKL. V lost 0 bases, J lost 0 bases, and 6 bases lay in between. CDR3 amino acids: CASSQEGHSYEQYF. The CDR3 bases are TGCGCCAGCAGCCAAGAGGGACACTCCTACGAGCAGTACTTC.

Only a few counts were recorded for this clonotype. This chain links TRBV20-1 with TRBJ2-7; D not resolved. V lost 0 bases and J 0 bases, leaving 21 bases between the germline ends. The CDR3 consists of 18 residues. From germline, CDR1 is DFQATT and CDR2 SNEGSKA (reference sequence). The DNA for the CDR3 is TGCAGTGCTAGAGATCAAGGTAGCACGGCCCTCCCCTCCTACGAGCAGTACTTC. Translation: CSARDQGSTALPSYEQYF.

This clonotype was picked up a small number of times. This sequence joins TRBV18 and TRBJ2-6; D could derive from TRBD1 or TRBD2 (6 bases each). The V gene's germline CDR1 is KGHSH and CDR2 LQKENI. This CDR3 is built from 18 residues. Trimming pared 4 bases from V and 0 bases from J, leaving 16 bases between. For the CDR3, the DNA is TGTGCCAGCTCACGTCAGGGGACTGCGAGCTCTGGGGCCAACGTCCTGACTTTC. It translates to CASSRQGTASSGANVLTF.

The rearrangement links TRBV7-9 to TRBJ2-2; D not resolved. V was pared by 5 bases and J by 4 bases, with 8 bases between. The germline V gene encodes CDR1 SEHNR and CDR2 FQNEAQ (reference sequence). The CDR3 is 13 residues long. CDR3 loop: CASSNPSTGELFF. DNA of the CDR3: TGTGCCAGCAGCAATCCGAGCACCGGGGAGCTGTTTTTT.

This clonotype has only a few counts. V is TRBV2 and J is TRBJ2-3, with D tentatively TRBD1 or TRBD2 (5 bases each). The germline V gene has CDR1 SNHLY and CDR2 FYNNEI. The CDR3 has 12 amino acids. The ends were cut back, 8 bases at V and 1 base at J, with 7 bases in the middle. The CDR3 DNA follows: TGTGCCAGCTTGGGGGGCACAGATACGCAGTATTTT. Its translation: CASLGGTDTQYF.

V is TRBV7-6 and J is TRBJ2-7, with TRBD1 matching over 8 bases. CDR3 length equals 16 residues. Germline-derived CDR1 and CDR2 are SGHVS and FNYEAQ. The junction had 15 bases not matched to a gene; V was cut back by 7 bases and J by 4 bases. This CDR3 is CASTETGGVPPYEQYF. CDR3 coding DNA: TGTGCCAGCACCGAAACAGGGGGAGTCCCTCCTTACGAGCAGTACTTC. Variable domain in full (rest from reference TRBV7-6 and TRBJ2-7): GAGVSQSPRYKVTKRGQDVALRCDPISGHVSLYWYRQALGQGPEFLTYFNYEAQQDKSGLPNDRFSAERPEGSISTLTIQRTEQRDSAMYRCASTETGGVPPYEQYFGPGTRLTVT.

This clonotype was seen once. The chain couples TRBV27 to TRBJ1-1; a weak D match, TRBD1 (5 bases). In germline, CDR1 is MNHEY, CDR2 SMNVEV (reference sequence). Trimming pared 3 bases from V and 1 base from J, leaving 12 bases between. The length of the CDR3 is 15 residues. CDR3 loop: CASSFRQISNTEAFF. The CDR3 nucleotides read TGTGCCAGCAGTTTCCGACAGATCTCGAACACTGAAGCTTTCTTT.

To note about this clonotype: Given the absence of the conserved phenylalanine or tryptophan at the CDR3 end, a read error is likely. This chain connects TRBV6-6 to TRBJ2-7, with 7 bases matching TRBD1. The ends lost 7 bases at V and 1 base at J; junction bases unmatched: 7. The CDR3 is made up of 14 amino acids. Germline V lookup: CDR1 MNHNY, CDR2 SVGAGI (reference sequence). The CDR3 DNA follows: TGTGCCAGCACCTATCCGGGACAGTCCTACGAGCAGTACTTA. This translates into CASTYPGQSYEQYL.

The chain links TRBV20-1 to TRBJ2-1, with D unclear. The V gene lost 0 bases and the J gene lost 8 bases, with 11 bases spanning the gap. The CDR3 is 13 residues long. Germline V lookup: CDR1 DFQATT, CDR2 SNEGSKA (reference sequence). CDR3 amino acids: CSARDPVADEQFF. The CDR3 DNA reads as TGCAGTGCTAGAGACCCCGTCGCGGATGAGCAGTTCTTC.

This clonotype was found many times. CDR3 residues: CASSLEGYRSYEQYF. In DNA form, the CDR3 reads TGTGCCAGCAGCTTAGAAGGGTACAGGTCCTACGAGCAGTACTTC. The chain employs TRBV7-2 and TRBJ2-7; a weak D match, TRBD1 (5 bases). The CDR3 sequence is 15 residues long. V lost 1 base and J 1 base, leaving 11 bases between the germline ends. Germline V gene data show CDR1 as SGHTA and CDR2 as FQGNSA.

V and J are TRBV20-1 and TRBJ2-5, with a weak D call TRBD2 (6 bases). Deletions cut 1 base from V and 5 bases from J, with 14 bases between. The CDR3 length is 14 residues. Per the germline V gene, CDR1 is DFQATT and CDR2 is SNEGSKA (reference sequence). CDR3 sequence reads: CSARVGGSKETQYF. Written as DNA, the CDR3 is TGCAGTGCTAGAGTAGGAGGGTCCAAGGAGACCCAGTACTTC.

The V gene is TRBV7-9, the J gene TRBJ1-2; D might be TRBD1 (6 bases). With 3 bases removed from V and 4 bases from J, the gap between germline ends came to 15 bases. This CDR3 has 15 amino acids. The germline CDR1 and CDR2 sequences are SEHNR and FQNEAQ (reference sequence). DNA of the CDR3: TGTGCCAGCAGCTTGCCAGGGGATCGGATCTATGGCTACACCTTC. This gives the protein CASSLPGDRIYGYTF.

This clonotype was observed a few times. V usage is TRBV10-3 and J usage is TRBJ2-2; TRBD2 matches at 13 bases. V lost 11 bases to trimming and J lost 7 bases; unmatched junction nucleotides: 7. CDR3 size: 14 residues. From germline, CDR1 is ENHRY and CDR2 SYGVKD. The CDR3 sequence: CASTSGGDDGELFF. In DNA form, the CDR3 reads TGTGCCTCCACTAGCGGGGGGGACGACGGGGAGCTGTTTTTT.

The chain links TRBV6-1 to TRBJ2-2; 7 nucleotides agree with TRBD2. Germline V gene lookup returns CDR1 MNHNS and CDR2 SASEGT. The length of the CDR3 is 17 residues. Losses at the gene ends were 6 bases for V and 1 base for J; bases not matched to a gene: 11. CDR3 sequence reads: CASSLGRLAENTGELFF. The CDR3 coding sequence is TGTGCCAGCAGCCTAGGGAGGCTAGCGGAGAACACCGGGGAGCTGTTTTTT.

This clonotype appeared once. The germline gene is not matched at one end of the junction; a read error may be the cause. The CDR3 bases are TGTGCCAGCAGCTTCCATGGGGCGCGAGGTAATCAGCCCCCGCATTTT. As protein: CASSFHGARGNQPPHF. The chain combines TRBV28 with TRBJ1-5; TRBD1 might be the D (5 bases). CDR1 and CDR2 from the germline V gene are MDHEN and SYDVKM. The CDR3 consists of 16 residues. Full variable domain (rest looked up from reference TRBV28 and TRBJ1-5): DVKVTQSSRYLVKRTGEKVFLECVQDMDHENMFWYRQDPGLGLRLIYFSYDVKMKEKGDIPEGYSVSREKKERFSLILESASTNQTSMYLCASSFHGARGNQPPHFGDGTRLSIL.

This clonotype was seen repeatedly, ten times or more. The chain uses TRBV7-2 and TRBJ1-6; D unclear. This CDR3 spans 14 amino acids. The V and J ends lost 1 base and 10 bases respectively, with 11 bases between them. Germline values: CDR1 SGHTA, CDR2 FQGNSA. The CDR3 spells CASSLVGGRSPLHF. The CDR3 nucleotides read TGTGCCAGCAGCTTAGTGGGAGGGCGATCACCCCTCCACTTT.